Sequencing of this TCR beta chain was carried out in a study of CXCR3-negative and CXCR3-positive naive CD8 T cells. With 300,000 cells each, the CD8+ T cell subsets were individually sorted in triplicate. Identification of naive CD8+ T cells rested on CD45RO-CCR7+CD27+CD95- status. As regards this clonotype: The antigen is undetermined.

CDR3 length equals 17 residues. Germline V lookup: CDR1 MGHRA, CDR2 YSYEKL. Whole-study findings and limits: In CXCR3-positive naive cells, the TRB CDR3s were more hydrophobic than in CXCR3-negative naive cells. Memory, not naive, CXCR3-negative and CXCR3-positive cells differed in TRBV-TRBJ usage.

The TRB libraries of cDNA were built by UMI-labeled 5' RACE. TCRdb processed the 5' RACE reads again and assigns one entry to each CDR3 protein, with no DNA. The table for this sample gives some 140,000 distinct CDR3 sequences. V gene TRBV4-1 combines with J gene TRBJ1-5; TCRdb calls TRBD1, which cannot be checked without DNA. The TCR was taken from a human donor in good health. Some clones in this sample may be carry-over from other donors' samples. Sequencing was done on a sample of naive CXCR3+ CD8+ T cells from blood. Subset: CD45RO-CCR7+CD27+CD95- naive CD8+ T cells expressing CXCR3 (TNR3+). Here the CDR3 reads CASSQDGGGLGNQPQHF.